This T cell receptor (beta chain) derives from a study of glioma-infiltrating T cells. Using RNA template, CDR3s of TCR alpha and beta were amplified with iRepertoire arm-PCR. TCRdb redid the calling of the multiplex PCR reads with MiXCR, one entry per CDR3 protein. The data show fewer than 500,000 distinct CDR3 sequences, with approximately 42% seen just once and more than 10% held by the top ten. This clonotype turned up a few times. One base away lies a much larger clone, so this may be a sequencing read error. The germline V gene has CDR1 MNHNS and CDR2 SASEGT. With V trimmed by 6 bases and J by 6 bases, 8 bases remained unmatched. The CDR3 runs 15 residues.

This sequence was found in a human donor with low-grade glioma or glioblastoma, undergoing nonglioma brain surgery, or in good health (not recorded which). The chain recombines TRBV6-1 with TRBJ1-5, with 10 bases aligning to TRBD1. Sequencing was carried out using glioma tissue, nonneoplastic brain tissue, or PBMCs (not recorded which). The CDR3 spells CASSPWTGGSQPQHF. The CDR3 DNA reads as TGTGCCAGCAGCCCTTGGACAGGGGGGAGTCAGCCCCAGCATTTT.